This is a list of T cell receptor beta chains from one sample in a study of graft-versus-host responses after intestinal transplantation. This table comes from immunoSEQ multiplex PCR, and its TCRdb copy is limited to in-frame clones, with some not included. This table has over 45,000 clones, around 90% appearing once. The material was PBMCs, obtained 26 days after transplant. All receptors derive from a human patient who received an intestinal transplant, so some T cells may come from the graft donor. CDR3s include the opening cysteine and the closing phenylalanine or tryptophan. A D gene is named only where the DNA matches it firmly. A row's size may be missing; if present it is once, few, many or a size class.

NA | TRBJ1-1 | TRBV29-1 | NA | TGCAGCGTTCCACTGCTCAACACTGAAGCTTTCTTT | CSVPLLNTEAFF
NA | TRBJ2-5 | TRBV9 | NA | TGTGCCAGCAGCGTAGCCGGGGTCCAAGAGACCCAGTACTTC | CASSVAGVQETQYF
once | TRBJ2-6 | TRBV6-1 | TRBD1 | TGTGCCAGCAGTGGACAGGGGGCAACTGGGGCCAACGTCCTGACTTTC | CASSGQGATGANVLTF
NA | TRBJ2-7 | TRBV6-5 | TRBD2 | TGTGCCAGCAGTCGATCTAGCGGGAGGCCCTACGAGCAGTACTTC | CASSRSSGRPYEQYF
NA | TRBJ1-2 | TRBV7-9 | TRBD1 | TGTGCCAGCAGCCCCGGGACAGGGGTATATGGCTACACCTTC | CASSPGTGVYGYTF
NA | TRBJ1-1 | TRBV14 | NA | TGTGCCAGCAGCCCATACAGGGAAGTGCCTGAAGCTTTCTTT | CASSPYREVPEAFF
NA | TRBJ2-2 | TRBV14 | NA | TGTGCCAGCAGCCAAGTTATTCCGGGGTCCGGGGAGCTGTTTTTT | CASSQVIPGSGELFF
NA | TRBJ2-1 | TRBV19 | NA | TGTGCCAGTAGTATAGCCCTGCCCCGGGGTGGCGTCCCCAATGAGCAGTTCTTC | CASSIALPRGGVPNEQFF
NA | TRBJ2-3 | TRBV30 | NA | TGTGCCTGGACGACGGGGACAGATACGCAGTATTTT | CAWTTGTDTQYF
NA | TRBJ2-7 | TRBV10-3 | TRBD2 | TGTGCCATCAGTGCCACTAGCGGGAGGGATACGACCTACGAGCAGTATTTC | CAISATSGRDTTYEQYF
once | TRBJ1-1 | TRBV9 | TRBD1 | TGTGCCAGCAGCGTAGGCGGGGGTTGGGCAGGGGGCTGGGACACTGAAGCTTTCTTT | CASSVGGGWAGGWDTEAFF
NA | TRBJ2-7 | TRBV5-1 | TRBD2 | TGCGCCAGCAGCTCAGGACTAGCGCTGGCTGGGGACGAGCAGTACTTC | CASSSGLALAGDEQYF
NA | TRBJ1-1 | TRBV7-8 | NA | TGTGCCAGCAGCAGTCAGGGGAACATTGAAGCTTTCTTT | CASSSQGNIEAFF
NA | TRBJ1-2 | TRBV6-5 | NA | TGTGCCAGCAGTTATCGAGTGGACATTTATAACTATGGCTACACCTTC | CASSYRVDIYNYGYTF
once | TRBJ2-7 | TRBV21-1 | NA | TGTGCCAGCAGCCCCTTCCCGGGGCTAGCGGGAGCCCACGAGCAGTACTTC | CASSPFPGLAGAHEQYF
few | TRBJ1-3 | TRBV7-9 | NA | TGTGCCAGCAGCTCGGAGACTGGAAACACCATATATTTT | CASSSETGNTIYF
NA | TRBJ2-5 | TRBV7-9 | TRBD2 | TGTGCCAGCAGCTTGGGACTAGTGACAACCCAAGAGACCCAGTACTTC | CASSLGLVTTQETQYF
NA | TRBJ2-1 | TRBV27 | TRBD2 | TGTGCCAGCAAACTAGCGGGGGGGAATTCCTACAATGAGCAGTTCTTC | CASKLAGGNSYNEQFF
NA | TRBJ1-2 | TRBV4-2 | NA | TGTGCCAGCAGCCAACCTACCGACTGGAGCGGCTACACCTTC | CASSQPTDWSGYTF
once | TRBJ1-1 | TRBV6-1 | NA | TGTGCCAGCAGTGAAGAGTGGGGGAGGGAAGCTTTCTTT | CASSEEWGREAFF
NA | TRBJ1-1 | TRBV10-2 | NA | TGCGCCAGCAGTGAGTCGGACAGAACTGAAGCTTTCTTT | CASSESDRTEAFF
NA | TRBJ1-1 | TRBV6-5 | NA | TGTGCCAGCAGTTACGGAGGAGGCACTGAAGCTTTCTTT | CASSYGGGTEAFF
NA | TRBJ2-1 | TRBV5-1 | TRBD2 | TGCGCCAGCAGGACTAGCGGACCTGCCTACAATGAGCAGTTCTTC | CASRTSGPAYNEQFF
NA | TRBJ1-5 | TRBV28 | TRBD1 | TGTGCCAGCAGACGGGGACAGGGCGGCAATCAGCCCCAGCATTTT | CASRRGQGGNQPQHF
NA | TRBJ1-6 | TRBV2 | NA | TGTGCCAGCCTTAGCTCCTATAATTCACCCCTCCACTTT | CASLSSYNSPLHF
NA | TRBJ2-1 | TRBV6-1 | NA | TGTGCCAGCAGTGAGCTCAGGGGCGGCTCCTACAATGAGCAGTTCTTC | CASSELRGGSYNEQFF
NA | TRBJ2-7 | TRBV4-1 | TRBD2 | TGCGCCAGCAGCCAATGGGGGACTAGCGGATACTACGAGCAGTACTTC | CASSQWGTSGYYEQYF